The 25 T cell receptor beta chains below were found in one sample sequenced in a study of blood T cell repertoires in COVID-19. Assay: immunoSEQ multiplex PCR; the TCRdb copy retains only in-frame clones and omits some. The sample consists of about 200,000 clones, 79% of them appearing once. Sequencing was performed on peripheral blood. All receptors come from a woman aged 35 to 49 with COVID-19, enrolled during active disease.

This clone appeared a few times. The chain has TRBV11-2 and TRBJ1-1; TRBD1 aligns across 8 bases. V lost 5 bases and J lost 4; bases outside the gene matches: 9. Germline V gives CDR1 SGHAT, CDR2 FQNNGV. This CDR3 is built from 15 residues. CDR3 in amino acids: CASSQGTGEGTEAFF. The CDR3 DNA is TGTGCCAGCAGCCAGGGGACAGGAGAAGGCACTGAAGCTTTCTTT.

The chain couples TRBV19 to TRBJ2-5; D may be TRBD1 (6 bases). There are 15 residues in the CDR3. Trimming pared 1 base from V and 1 base from J, leaving 10 bases between. CDR1 and CDR2 (germline): LNHDA, SQIVND (reference sequence). This chain's CDR3 is CASSIGRQVQETQYF. CDR3 bases: TGTGCCAGTAGTATAGGCCGACAGGTCCAAGAGACCCAGTACTTC.

The chain joins TRBV13 to TRBJ2-2; TRBD2 might be the D (5 bases). CDR1 is PRHDT, CDR2 FYEKMQ, per germline (reference sequence). The germline V and J ends were trimmed by 3 bases and 5 bases, with 7 bases remaining between them. This CDR3 region has 13 residues. CDR3 sequence: CASSLPGTGELFF. CDR3 DNA sequence: TGTGCCAGCAGCTTGCCGGGGACCGGGGAGCTGTTTTTT.

This clone was counted a single time. V usage is TRBV6-2 or TRBV6-3 and J usage is TRBJ2-7; possibly TRBD2 for D (5 bases). Germline loops: CDR1 MNHEY, CDR2 SVGEGT. This CDR3 spans 14 amino acids. Trimming took off 0 bases at V and 4 bases at J, with 10 bases between the two ends. The CDR3 sequence is CASSYSEGWYEQYF. CDR3 bases: TGTGCCAGCAGTTACTCCGAGGGATGGTACGAGCAGTACTTC.

V usage is TRBV7-2 and J usage is TRBJ2-7; 10 bases line up with TRBD1. J gave up 4 bases and V 1 base, and 4 bases lay outside the gene matches. The CDR3 is 15 amino acids. Germline V CDR1 and CDR2: SGHTA, FQGNSA. Here the CDR3 DNA reads TGTGCCAGCAGCTTAGGACAGGGGGCAACGTACGAGCAGTACTTC. Its translation is CASSLGQGATYEQYF.

The chain carries TRBV12-5 and TRBJ2-2; D uncertain. V was pared by 4 bases and J by 3 bases, with 9 bases between. This CDR3 is 14 amino acids long. Germline-derived CDR1 and CDR2 are LGHNT and FRNRAP. In nucleotides, the CDR3 is TGTGCTAGTGGTTCTGGCTCAGACACCGGGGAGCTGTTTTTT. This codes for CASGSGSDTGELFF.

This chain connects TRBV6-5 to TRBJ1-2; TRBD1 agrees at 7 bases. CDR1 MNHEY and CDR2 SVGAGI come from the germline V gene. The V gene end was trimmed by 5 bases and the J gene end by 6 bases; junction bases not matched to a gene: 12. The CDR3 runs 15 residues. DNA for the CDR3: TGTGCCAGCAGTCGAGACAGGGTGACCCTAAATGGCTACACCTTC. Translation: CASSRDRVTLNGYTF.

This chain links TRBV6-6 with TRBJ2-3; 7 bases align to TRBD1. Germline CDR1 reads MNHNY; CDR2 reads SVGAGI (reference sequence). This CDR3 comprises 14 residues. J was trimmed by 1 base and V by 2 bases; bases with no gene match: 0. The CDR3 coding sequence is TGTGCCAGCAGTTACAGGGGGCGCACAGATACGCAGTATTTT. Translating it yields CASSYRGRTDTQYF.

A single count supports this clone. This chain connects TRBV10-3 to TRBJ2-1, with 10 bases aligning to TRBD2. Germline V CDR1 and CDR2: ENHRY, SYGVKD. The CDR3 is 15 residues long. V gave up 2 bases and J gave up 9 bases; unmatched junction bases: 7. CDR3 bases: TGTGCCATCAGTGAGAAAGCGGGGGGGGCCCTTGAGCAGTTCTTC. Its protein is CAISEKAGGALEQFF.

V usage is TRBV5-6 and J usage is TRBJ1-1; a possible D gene is TRBD1 (6 bases). V was shortened by 4 bases and J by 2 bases, with 15 bases between the two germline ends. The germline V gene has CDR1 SGHDT and CDR2 YYEEEE. The CDR3 totals 15 residues. DNA for the CDR3: TGTGCCAGCAGCCCCGGGGGGGGCGCCAACACTGAAGCTTTCTTT. Its protein product is CASSPGGGANTEAFF.

The CDR3 region has the DNA TGCGCCAGCAGCCGAGACAGGTACACAGATACGCAGTATTTT. This encodes CASSRDRYTDTQYF. The chain combines TRBV4-1 with TRBJ2-3; tentative D call: TRBD1 (6 bases). The V gene's germline CDR1 is MGHRA and CDR2 YSYEKL. Trimming took 4 bases from V and 2 from J, leaving 10 bases between them. The CDR3 covers 14 residues.

This clone occurred once. The chain recombines TRBV7-2 with TRBJ2-2; possibly TRBD1 for D (5 bases). The CDR3 length is 16 residues. Per germline, CDR1 SGHTA and CDR2 FQGNSA. With 5 bases removed from V and 3 bases from J, the gap between germline ends came to 16 bases. In DNA form, the CDR3 reads TGTGCCAGCAGCATAGGCGGCAGGGTGGACACCGGGGAGCTGTTTTTT. Protein product: CASSIGGRVDTGELFF.

This sequence joins TRBV6-5 and TRBJ2-1; 9 bases fit TRBD2. The CDR3 has 14 amino acids. The germline V gene encodes CDR1 MNHEY and CDR2 SVGAGI. V was clipped by 6 bases and J by 2 bases; unmatched bases: 2. This CDR3 is CASSGLATYNEQFF. CDR3 sequence (DNA): TGTGCCAGCAGCGGACTAGCGACCTACAATGAGCAGTTCTTC.

V gene TRBV21-1 combines with J gene TRBJ1-6; the D call of TRBD1 is as the table states it, not checked on the DNA. TRBV21-1 is tagged as a pseudogene. The CDR3 totals 12 residues. CDR3 DNA: TGTGCCAGCAAATTATCAGGGCATACCCTCCACTTT. This sequence encodes CASKLSGHTLHF.

This clone was seen only once. This chain connects TRBV6-5 to TRBJ2-3, with D possibly being TRBD2 (6 bases). CDR1 and CDR2 from the germline V gene are MNHEY and SVGAGI. The V end lost 8 bases, the J end lost 2 bases, and 14 bases lay between the germline ends. This CDR3 has 14 residues. The CDR3: CASRAGSTTDTQYF. DNA for the CDR3: TGTGCCAGCCGGGCGGGGAGCACCACAGATACGCAGTATTTT.

The sample holds one count of this clone. The V and J genes are TRBV3-1 (or the pseudogene TRBV3-2) and TRBJ2-3; 8 bases fit TRBD2. V trimming: 0 bases; J trimming: 2 bases; junction bases outside the gene matches: 10. The CDR3 has 18 residues. CDR1 LGHDT and CDR2 YNNKEL come from the germline V gene (reference sequence). The CDR3 protein is CASSQDYGVAGLTDTQYF. CDR3 DNA: TGTGCCAGCAGCCAAGATTATGGGGTAGCGGGGCTCACAGATACGCAGTATTTT.

This chain uses TRBV7-2 with TRBJ1-2; maybe TRBD1 (5 bases). The CDR3 has 14 residues. Trimming shortened V by 0 bases and J by 4 bases, and 9 bases separated the two germline ends. CDR1 is SGHTA, CDR2 FQGNSA, per germline. CDR3 nucleotide sequence: TGTGCCAGCAGCTTAGCGGGGGGACTCTATGGCTACACCTTC. Amino acids: CASSLAGGLYGYTF.

In DNA form, the CDR3 reads TGTGCCAGCAGCCGGACACCGACTGAGCAGTTCTTC. This translates into CASSRTPTEQFF. This chain joins TRBV5-6 and TRBJ2-1, with TRBD1 as a possible D gene (5 bases). Germline CDR1 reads SGHDT; CDR2 reads YYEEEE. Trimming took 4 bases from V and 9 from J, leaving 11 bases between them. This CDR3 is built from 12 residues.

The CDR3: CASHTGGTETQYF. CDR3 coding DNA: TGTGCCAGCCATACAGGGGGCACAGAGACCCAGTACTTC. The chain employs TRBV11-2 and TRBJ2-5; the match to TRBD1 covers 9 bases. Germline CDR1 is SGHAT and CDR2 is FQNNGV. V shed 8 bases and J 4 bases; nucleotides not matched to a gene: 5. This CDR3 has 13 amino acids. The variable domain in full, with the rest retrieved from reference TRBV11-2 and TRBJ2-5, is EAGVAQSPRYKIIEKRQSVAFWCNPISGHATLYWYQQILGQGPKLLIQFQNNGVVDDSQLPKDRFSAERLKGVDSTLKIQPAKLEDSAVYLCASHTGGTETQYFGPGTRLLVL.

J is TRBJ2-7 and V is TRBV4-2, with 7 bases matching TRBD2. The CDR3 length is 15 residues. J gave up 1 base and V 2 bases, and 5 bases lay outside the gene matches. Germline V gene sequence: CDR1 LGHNA, CDR2 YNFKEQ. The CDR3 spells CASSQREDGSYEQYF. CDR3 DNA sequence: TGTGCCAGCAGCCAACGGGAGGACGGATCCTACGAGCAGTACTTC.

The chain couples TRBV7-2 to TRBJ1-1; D gene uncertain. V was cut by 2 bases and J by 0 bases, with 7 bases left in between. This CDR3 comprises 14 residues. Germline V gives CDR1 SGHTA, CDR2 FQGNSA. CDR3 amino acids: CASSLFSMNTEAFF. CDR3 in DNA: TGTGCCAGCAGCTTATTTTCAATGAACACTGAAGCTTTCTTT.

The chain employs TRBV7-2 and TRBJ2-1; a possible D gene is TRBD1 (6 bases). Trimming pared 4 bases from V and 7 bases from J, leaving 11 bases between. Germline CDR1 and CDR2: SGHTA and FQGNSA. The CDR3 is 13 residues long. This CDR3 reads CASSYTGINEQFF. Written as DNA, the CDR3 is TGTGCCAGCAGCTATACAGGGATAAATGAGCAGTTCTTC.

The chain joins TRBV9 to TRBJ1-6, with 11 bases fitting TRBD1. The length of the CDR3 is 19 residues. From germline, CDR1 is SGDLS and CDR2 YYNGEE. V trimming: 3 bases; J trimming: 10 bases; junction bases outside the gene matches: 18. The CDR3 sequence is CASSGESRAWTGGISPLHF. The DNA for the CDR3 is TGTGCCAGCAGCGGTGAATCAAGGGCCTGGACAGGGGGCATCTCACCCCTCCACTTT.

The CDR3 DNA reads TGTGCCAGCAGCTCCCGGGGGAGGGATGTTGGGCCAAAGAACACTGAAGCTTTCTTT. Protein: CASSSRGRDVGPKNTEAFF. This chain connects TRBV7-9 to TRBJ1-1; TRBD1 might be the D (5 bases). Trimming pared 4 bases from V and 1 base from J, leaving 25 bases between. The CDR3 extends over 19 amino acids. CDR1 and CDR2 from the germline V gene are SEHNR and FQNEAQ (reference sequence).

The chain links TRBV12-3 or TRBV12-4 to TRBJ2-5, with D possibly matching TRBD1 (6 bases). Trimming removed 7 bases from V and 4 bases from J, with 13 bases in between. CDR3 length: 13 amino acids. The CDR3 region has the DNA TGTGCCAGCAAGGACAGAGGTCGAGAGACCCAGTACTTC. Translation: CASKDRGRETQYF.